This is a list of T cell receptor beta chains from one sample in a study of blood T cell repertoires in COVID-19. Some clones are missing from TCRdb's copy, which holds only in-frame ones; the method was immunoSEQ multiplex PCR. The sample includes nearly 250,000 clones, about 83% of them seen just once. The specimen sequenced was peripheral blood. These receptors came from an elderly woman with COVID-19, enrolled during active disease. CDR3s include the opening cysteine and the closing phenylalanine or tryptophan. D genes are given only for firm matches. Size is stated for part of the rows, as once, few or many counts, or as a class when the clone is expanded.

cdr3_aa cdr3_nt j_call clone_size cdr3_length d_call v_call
CASSPPMRGKEAFF TGTGCCAGCTCACCCCCCATGCGGGGGAAGGAAGCTTTCTTT TRBJ1-1 - 14 - TRBV18
CASSQTGLTVGPGNTIYF TGCGCCAGCAGCCAAACTGGGCTGACAGTGGGGCCTGGAAACACCATATATTTT TRBJ1-3 - 18 - TRBV4-1
CASSSWTGNYEQYF TGCGCCAGCAGTTCTTGGACAGGGAACTACGAGCAGTACTTC TRBJ2-7 - 14 TRBD1 TRBV10-1
CASSTGTGLVGYTF TGTGCCAGCAGCACCGGGACAGGGCTAGTTGGCTACACCTTC TRBJ1-2 - 14 TRBD1 TRBV7-8
CASSLAGGQPQHF TGTGCCAGCAGCTTGGCAGGTGGTCAGCCCCAGCATTTT TRBJ1-5 - 13 - TRBV5-4
CASSYRGGRNTEAFF TGTGCCAGCAGTTACCGGGGGGGACGGAACACTGAAGCTTTCTTT TRBJ1-1 - 15 - TRBV6-6
CASSFGGYQETQYF TGTGCCAGCAGTTTCGGAGGGTACCAAGAGACCCAGTACTTC TRBJ2-5 - 14 - TRBV28
CAISESSGGNTIYF TGTGCCATCAGTGAGTCGTCGGGTGGAAACACCATATATTTT TRBJ1-3 - 14 - TRBV10-3
CASSQGGTKNEQFF TGTGCCAGCAGCCAAGGTGGGACTAAGAATGAGCAGTTCTTC TRBJ2-1 once 14 TRBD2 TRBV6-4
CASSLDGTSGANEQFF TGCGCCAGCAGCTTGGATGGGACTAGCGGGGCCAATGAGCAGTTCTTC TRBJ2-1 - 16 TRBD2 TRBV5-1
CASSHAGQSNEKLFF TGCGCCAGCAGCCATGCGGGACAGTCTAATGAAAAACTGTTTTTT TRBJ1-4 - 15 TRBD1 TRBV5-1
CASSFGGDGYTF TGTGCCAGCAGCTTCGGGGGGGACGGCTACACCTTC TRBJ1-2 - 12 - TRBV7-9
CASSSAGEDYNEQFF TGTGCCAGCAGTTCAGCGGGGGAAGATTACAATGAGCAGTTCTTC TRBJ2-1 - 15 TRBD2 TRBV28
CASSLAGGSTDTQYF TGCGCCAGCAGCTTGGCGGGGGGGTCCACAGATACGCAGTATTTT TRBJ2-3 - 15 TRBD2 TRBV5-1
CSVGDRAPDTQYF TGCAGCGTTGGGGACAGGGCCCCAGATACGCAGTATTTT TRBJ2-3 - 13 TRBD1 TRBV29-1
CASSLASRDGYTF TGTGCCAGCAGCTTAGCGAGCCGAGATGGCTACACCTTC TRBJ1-2 - 13 - TRBV7-2
CASRLDRGLTFFNEQFF TGCGCCAGCAGACTTGACAGGGGACTAACCTTCTTCAATGAGCAGTTCTTC TRBJ2-1 - 17 - TRBV10-1
CASSWGQGNEKLFF - TRBJ1-4 - 14 - TRBV21-1
CASSQGDRGNQPQHF TGCGCCAGCAGCCAGGGGGACAGGGGAAATCAGCCCCAGCATTTT TRBJ1-5 - 15 TRBD1 TRBV4-1
CASSPSGQGSGTQYF TGTGCCAGCTCACCGAGTGGACAGGGGAGTGGGACCCAGTACTTC TRBJ2-5 - 15 TRBD1 TRBV18
CASSLGQGHSANYGYTF TGCGCCAGCAGTTTAGGACAGGGCCACTCAGCTAACTATGGCTACACCTTC TRBJ1-2 - 17 TRBD1 TRBV5-1
CASSLTGNANTEAFF TGCGCCAGCAGCTTGACAGGGAACGCGAACACTGAAGCTTTCTTT TRBJ1-1 - 15 - TRBV5-1
CASGLNYGYTF TGTGCGTCAGGGCTGAACTATGGCTACACCTTC TRBJ1-2 - 11 - TRBV12-3/TRBV12-4
CASSQPGMNSPLHF TGTGCCAGCAGCCAACCGGGTATGAATTCACCCCTCCACTTT TRBJ1-6 - 14 - TRBV4-2
CASSSGGNTIYF TGTGCCAGCAGTTCAGGGGGAAACACCATATATTTT TRBJ1-3 - 12 - TRBV13
CASSRDRGTDTQYF TGTGCCAGCAGCCGGGACAGGGGGACAGATACGCAGTATTTT TRBJ2-3 - 14 TRBD1 TRBV6-5
CASSDRAGGNYGYTF TGTGCCAGCAGTGACCGGGCAGGGGGTAACTATGGCTACACCTTC TRBJ1-2 - 15 TRBD1 TRBV6-1
CASSLRGGAGEQFF TGTGCCAGCAGCTTACGCGGGGGGGCCGGTGAGCAGTTCTTC TRBJ2-1 - 14 TRBD2 TRBV7-9
CASSLSGQSGDTQYF TGTGCCAGCAGCTTATCCGGACAGAGCGGAGATACGCAGTATTTT TRBJ2-3 - 15 - TRBV5-4
CASSLAGGGTEAFF TGTGCCAGCAGTCTAGCGGGCGGGGGCACTGAAGCTTTCTTT TRBJ1-1 - 14 - TRBV7-8
CASSSPYRALNYGYTF TGTGCCAGCAGCTCCCCCTACAGGGCCCTGAACTATGGCTACACCTTC TRBJ1-2 - 16 - TRBV5-6
CASSGQGSGNTIYF TGTGCCAGCAGCGGACAGGGCTCTGGAAACACCATATATTTT TRBJ1-3 once 14 TRBD1 TRBV3-1/TRBV3-2
CASSYRAARGPEKLFF TGTGCCAGCAGTTACCGGGCGGCCAGGGGGCCTGAAAAACTGTTTTTT TRBJ1-4 once 16 TRBD1 TRBV27
CATLDRGLYGYTF TGTGCCACCTTGGACAGGGGACTCTATGGCTACACCTTC TRBJ1-2 - 13 TRBD1 TRBV6-5
CASSLGQGARGQETQYF TGTGCCAGCAGCTTAGGGCAGGGGGCCAGGGGCCAAGAGACCCAGTACTTC TRBJ2-5 - 17 TRBD1 TRBV7-9
CASTLGVISGNTIYF TGTGCCAGCACCCTAGGGGTGATCTCTGGAAACACCATATATTTT TRBJ1-3 few 15 - TRBV28
CASRDRGTDTQYF TGTGCCAGCAGGGACAGGGGCACAGATACGCAGTATTTT TRBJ2-3 - 13 TRBD1 TRBV19
CASSSNRAGYTF TGTGCCAGCAGTTCCAACAGGGCTGGCTACACCTTC TRBJ1-2 - 12 - TRBV27
CASSTQGLYEKLFF TGTGCCAGCTCCACTCAGGGGCTCTATGAAAAACTGTTTTTT TRBJ1-4 - 14 - TRBV7-9
CASSSWTGGNEKLFF TGTGCCAGCAGCTCCTGGACAGGGGGGAATGAAAAACTGTTTTTT TRBJ1-4 few 15 TRBD1 TRBV11-2
CASSLGGGFNNEQFF TGTGCCAGCAGCTTAGGCGGAGGCTTCAACAATGAGCAGTTCTTC TRBJ2-1 - 15 - TRBV7-6
CATQGGRYNSPLHF TGTGCCACCCAAGGCGGGCGATATAATTCACCCCTCCACTTT TRBJ1-6 - 14 - TRBV2
CASSGTGGLAGNEKLFF TGTGCCAGCAGCGGGACAGGGGGCTTAGCGGGTAATGAAAAACTGTTTTTT TRBJ1-4 - 17 TRBD1 TRBV3-1/TRBV3-2
CASSLVEGFGYTF TGTGCCAGCAGCTTAGTGGAGGGTTTTGGCTACACCTTC TRBJ1-2 few 13 - TRBV7-8
CASSTEQVNQPQHF TGTGCCAGTAGTACCGAACAGGTGAATCAGCCCCAGCATTTT TRBJ1-5 - 14 - TRBV19
CSAETGGGEKLFF TGCAGCGCCGAGACAGGGGGTGGGGAAAAACTGTTTTTT TRBJ1-4 few 13 TRBD1 TRBV29-1
CSVLRDREDDTQYF TGCAGCGTCCTCCGCGACCGGGAGGACGATACGCAGTATTTT TRBJ2-3 - 14 TRBD2 TRBV29-1
CASSLGLTGNYGYTF TGTGCCAGCAGCTTAGGCCTGACAGGGAACTATGGCTACACCTTC TRBJ1-2 few 15 TRBD1 TRBV7-2
CASSPSTGGVGEKLFF TGTGCCAGCAGCCCATCTACAGGCGGCGTGGGGGAAAAACTGTTTTTT TRBJ1-4 - 16 - TRBV28
CASSFTQGANGNTIYF TGTGCCAGCAGCTTCACACAGGGGGCTAATGGAAACACCATATATTTT TRBJ1-3 - 16 TRBD1 TRBV5-5
CASSQDSGGFYGYTF TGTGCCAGCAGCCAAGATTCAGGAGGATTCTATGGCTACACCTTC TRBJ1-2 - 15 - TRBV3-1/TRBV3-2
CASSVSGAQYSPLHF TGTGCCAGCTCAGTTTCAGGGGCCCAATATTCACCCCTCCACTTT TRBJ1-6 - 15 - TRBV18